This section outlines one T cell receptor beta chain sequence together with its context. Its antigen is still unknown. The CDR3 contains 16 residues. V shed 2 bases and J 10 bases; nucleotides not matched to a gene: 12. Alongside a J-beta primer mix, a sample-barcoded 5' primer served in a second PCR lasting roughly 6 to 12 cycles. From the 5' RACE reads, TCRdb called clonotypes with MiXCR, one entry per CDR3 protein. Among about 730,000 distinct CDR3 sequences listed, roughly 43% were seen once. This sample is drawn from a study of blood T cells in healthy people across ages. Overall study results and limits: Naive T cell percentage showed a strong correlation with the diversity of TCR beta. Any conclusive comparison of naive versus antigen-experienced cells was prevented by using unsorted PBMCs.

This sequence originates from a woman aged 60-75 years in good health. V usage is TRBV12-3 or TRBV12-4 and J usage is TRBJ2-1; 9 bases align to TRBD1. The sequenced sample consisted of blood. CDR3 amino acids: CASSLLSLRTGDEQFF. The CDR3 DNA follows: TGTGCCAGCAGTTTATTAAGTCTCCGGACAGGGGACGAGCAGTTCTTC.